These 14 T cell receptor beta chains were sequenced from one sample in a study of blood T cell repertoires in COVID-19. The repertoire was sequenced with immunoSEQ multiplex PCR; TCRdb's copy has only in-frame clones and lacks some. This table holds under 250,000 clones, almost 85% found once. The sample taken for sequencing was PBMCs or T cells enriched from blood (not recorded which). All receptors come from a woman in her 50s with acute COVID-19.

The V call is TRBV5-4, the J call TRBJ1-2; 7 bases match TRBD1. Germline V CDR1 and CDR2: SGHNT, YYREEE (reference sequence). This CDR3 contains 14 residues. J gave up 5 bases and V 1 base, and 5 bases lay outside the gene matches. The CDR3 loop reads CASSLSGTDYGYTF. The CDR3 nucleotides are TGTGCCAGCAGCTTGTCTGGGACAGATTATGGCTACACCTTC. The complete variable domain, with remaining parts taken from reference TRBV5-4 and TRBJ1-2, reads ETGVTQSPTHLIKTRGQQVTLRCSSQSGHNTVSWYQQALGQGPQFIFQYYREEENGRGNFPPRFSGLQFPNYSSELNVNALELDDSALYLCASSLSGTDYGYTFGSGTRLTVV.

The genes are TRBV25-1 and TRBJ1-2, with D tentatively TRBD1 (5 bases). V was trimmed by 3 bases and J by 8 bases, leaving 13 bases between them. CDR1 is MGHDK, CDR2 SYGVNS, per germline. The CDR3 length is 13 residues. CDR3 region: CASSEWGENGYTF. The CDR3 DNA reads as TGTGCCAGCAGTGAGTGGGGGGAAAACGGCTACACCTTC.

This chain links TRBV4-3 with TRBJ2-2; the match to TRBD1 covers 8 bases. This CDR3 region has 16 residues. V dropped 1 base and J dropped 1; count of bases not matched to a gene: 2. Germline lookup yields CDR1 LGHNA and CDR2 YSLEER. In DNA form, the CDR3 reads TGCGCCAGCAGCCAAGGGACAGGGATGAACACCGGGGAGCTGTTTTTT. It translates to CASSQGTGMNTGELFF.

This chain's CDR3 is CAWSEGQVNQPQHF. The CDR3 DNA sequence: TGTGCCTGGAGTGAGGGACAGGTCAATCAGCCCCAGCATTTT. The gene calls are TRBV30 and TRBJ1-5; 8 nucleotides align to TRBD1. Germline assignment: CDR1 GTSNPN and CDR2 SVGIG (reference sequence). The CDR3 runs to 14 residues. The J segment lost 3 bases and the V segment lost 1 base, leaving 2 bases of the junction unmatched.

V and J are TRBV4-3 and TRBJ1-2; D is perhaps TRBD1 (5 bases). Germline values: CDR1 LGHNA, CDR2 YSLEER. V lost 1 base and J 8 bases, leaving 8 bases between the germline ends. This CDR3 is 12 amino acids long. The CDR3 DNA is TGCGCCAGCAGCCAAGGGACAAGCGGCTACACCTTC. The encoded protein is CASSQGTSGYTF.

The chain is built from TRBV11-2 and TRBJ2-1; tentatively, D is TRBD2 (6 bases). V lost 5 bases and J 3 bases, leaving 11 bases between the germline ends. The length of the CDR3 is 14 residues. CDR1 and CDR2 (germline): SGHAT, FQNNGV. CDR3 sequence reads: CASSHGGDYNEQFF. CDR3 nucleotides: TGTGCCAGCAGCCACGGGGGAGACTACAATGAGCAGTTCTTC.

The chain has TRBV15 and TRBJ2-3, with TRBD1 matching over 9 bases. The V segment lost 0 bases and the J segment 4 bases; nucleotides outside the gene matches: 11. The CDR3 has 18 residues. CDR1 and CDR2 from the germline V gene are LNHNV and YYDKDF (reference sequence). The CDR3 reads CATSRDAANRGLADTQYF. The DNA for the CDR3 is TGTGCCACCAGCAGAGATGCGGCCAACAGGGGGCTGGCAGATACGCAGTATTTT.

The chain joins TRBV20-1 to TRBJ2-3; 13 bases match TRBD2. The V gene end was trimmed by 3 bases and the J gene end by 6 bases; junction bases not matched to a gene: 15. The CDR3 totals 18 residues. CDR1 DFQATT and CDR2 SNEGSKA come from the germline V gene (reference sequence). DNA of the CDR3: TGCAGTGCTAGTTATCTGGGACTAGCGGGGCCCGACCGGGATACGCAGTATTTT. This translates into CSASYLGLAGPDRDTQYF.

The chain links TRBV3-1 (or the pseudogene TRBV3-2) to TRBJ1-2, with D tentatively TRBD1 (6 bases). The germline V gene encodes CDR1 LGHDT and CDR2 YNNKEL (reference sequence). V dropped 1 base and J dropped 8 bases, with 14 bases sitting between them. The CDR3 has 14 amino acids. The DNA of the CDR3 is TGTGCCAGCAGCCAAGGTAGCCAGGGGAGAGGCTACACCTTC. This encodes CASSQGSQGRGYTF.

The chain recombines TRBV10-3 with TRBJ2-5; 7 positions match TRBD2. V was pared by 10 bases and J by 2 bases, with 10 bases of the junction left unmatched. In germline, CDR1 is ENHRY, CDR2 SYGVKD. CDR3 length: 14 residues. As DNA, the CDR3 is TGTGCCACCCTTGGGGGGGGTCTTCAAGAGACCCAGTACTTC. Translation gives CATLGGGLQETQYF.

This clone came up a few times. This chain links TRBV7-2 with TRBJ1-2; D uncertain. This CDR3 spans 14 amino acids. V was clipped by 3 bases and J by 12 bases, with 20 bases between them. Germline V gene data show CDR1 as SGHTA and CDR2 as FQGNSA. CDR3 bases: TGTGCCAGCAGCTTGTACGGTGCTCCTCTCTCCAACACCTTC. Amino acids: CASSLYGAPLSNTF.

V and J are TRBV19 and TRBJ1-2; weak D call: TRBD1 (6 bases). V was shortened by 0 bases and J by 7 bases, with 12 bases between the two germline ends. The CDR3 is 14 residues long. Per germline, CDR1 LNHDA and CDR2 SQIVND (reference sequence). The CDR3 sequence is CASSIDPQGGGYTF. The CDR3 DNA reads as TGTGCCAGTAGTATAGACCCACAGGGCGGTGGCTACACCTTC. Based on the CDR3 plus reference TRBV19 and TRBJ1-2, the full variable domain is DGGITQSPKYLFRKEGQNVTLSCEQNLNHDAMYWYRQDPGQGLRLIYYSQIVNDFQKGDIAEGYSVSREKKESFPLTVTSAQKNPTAFYLCASSIDPQGGGYTFGSGTRLTVV.

CDR3 nucleotide sequence: TGCGCCAGCAGCTCCGGACAGGCAACTAATGAAAAACTGTTTTTT. Residues: CASSSGQATNEKLFF. The chain combines TRBV5-1 with TRBJ1-4; 7 nucleotides match TRBD1. V lost 3 bases and J lost 0; bases outside the gene matches: 2. CDR3 length equals 15 residues. Germline CDR1 SGHRS, CDR2 YFSETQ.

The chain links TRBV6-5 to TRBJ1-2; TRBD1 agrees at 9 bases. V shed 0 bases, J shed 6 bases, and the junction held 5 bases outside the gene matches. This CDR3 has 15 residues. Germline V gene data show CDR1 as MNHEY and CDR2 as SVGAGI. The CDR3: CASSYSGQGLNGYTF. In nucleotides, the CDR3 is TGTGCCAGCAGTTACTCTGGACAGGGGCTGAATGGCTACACCTTC.